This TCR beta chain was observed in a study of T cells in Graves' hyperthyroidism and ophthalmopathy. Study-wide context: Peripheral blood samples were taken at initial diagnosis, prior to any treatment.

Deletions cut 9 bases from V and 0 bases from J, with 17 bases between. Germline V gene data show CDR1 as LNHDA and CDR2 as SQIVND (reference sequence). The CDR3 contains 15 residues. Study-level findings and limits: Most clonotypes that expanded in the thyroid above 0.001 also showed up in blood.

Notes on this clonotype: Its antigen is undetermined.

The source material, RNA transcripts, was used to amplify TCR beta CDR3 regions. First-round RT-PCR of the TCR CDR3 relied on the HTBI primer set. In TCRdb, the multiplex PCR reads were re-called with MiXCR into one record per CDR3 protein. The top ten clones hold roughly 44% of a sample with 190,000 or so distinct CDR3 sequences, approximately 20% of them seen once. No ophthalmopathy progression within 18 months constituted stable Graves' hyperthyroidism. Hyperthyroidism had been newly diagnosed in patients aged 18 to 65, and its duration was under 2 months. Source material: blood. The chain recombines TRBV19 with TRBJ1-1, with D possibly TRBD1 on 6 matching bases. This receptor was identified in a man aged 40-50 years with Graves' hyperthyroidism. CDR3 region: CASSETGSMNTEAFF. The CDR3 coding sequence is TGTGCCAGCAGCGAAACAGGGAGCATGAACACTGAAGCTTTCTTT.